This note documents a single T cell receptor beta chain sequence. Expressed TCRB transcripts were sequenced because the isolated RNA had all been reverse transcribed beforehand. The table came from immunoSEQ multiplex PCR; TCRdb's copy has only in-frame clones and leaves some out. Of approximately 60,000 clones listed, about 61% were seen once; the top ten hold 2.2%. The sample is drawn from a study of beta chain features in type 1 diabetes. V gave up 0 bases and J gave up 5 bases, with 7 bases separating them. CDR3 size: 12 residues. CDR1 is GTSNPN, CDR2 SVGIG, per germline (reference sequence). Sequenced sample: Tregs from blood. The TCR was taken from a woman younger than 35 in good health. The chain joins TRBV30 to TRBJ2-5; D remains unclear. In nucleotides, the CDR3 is TGTGCCTGGAGTGTACGGTGGGAGACCCAGTACTTC. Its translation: CAWSVRWETQYF. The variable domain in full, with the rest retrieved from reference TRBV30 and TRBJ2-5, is SQTIHQWPATLVQPVGSPLSLECTVEGTSNPNLYWYRQAAGRGLQLLFYSVGIGQISSEVPQNLSASRPQDRQFILSSKKLLLSDSGFYLCAWSVRWETQYFGPGTRLLVL.